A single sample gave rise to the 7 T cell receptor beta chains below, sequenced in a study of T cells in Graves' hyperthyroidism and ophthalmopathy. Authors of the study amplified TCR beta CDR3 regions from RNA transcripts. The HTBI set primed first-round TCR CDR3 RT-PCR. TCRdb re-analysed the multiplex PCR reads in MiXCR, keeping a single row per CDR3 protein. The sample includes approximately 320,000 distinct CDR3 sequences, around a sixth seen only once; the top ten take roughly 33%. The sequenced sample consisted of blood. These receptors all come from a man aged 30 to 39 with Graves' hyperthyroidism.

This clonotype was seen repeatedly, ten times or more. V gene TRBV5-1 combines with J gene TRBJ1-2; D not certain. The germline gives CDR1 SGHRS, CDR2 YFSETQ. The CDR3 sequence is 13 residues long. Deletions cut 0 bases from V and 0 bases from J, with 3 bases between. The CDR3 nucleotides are TGCGCCAGCAGCTTGGAGGCTAACTATGGCTACACCTTC. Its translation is CASSLEANYGYTF.

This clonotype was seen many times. The CDR3 DNA is TGTGCCAGCAGCCCAACAATTAAGGTAGCGGATTTCTTT. It yields the protein CASSPTIKVADFF. This rearrangement joins TRBV11-2 to TRBJ1-1; D not certain. V lost 5 bases to trimming and J lost 13 bases, with 20 bases between them. Looked up from germline, CDR1 is SGHAT and CDR2 is FQNNGV. CDR3 length equals 13 residues.

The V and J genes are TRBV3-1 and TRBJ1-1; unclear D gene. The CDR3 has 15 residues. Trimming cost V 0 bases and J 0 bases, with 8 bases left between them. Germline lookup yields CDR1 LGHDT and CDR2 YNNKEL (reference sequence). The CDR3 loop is CASSQESSMNTEAFF. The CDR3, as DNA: TGTGCCAGCAGCCAAGAGTCCTCCATGAACACTGAAGCTTTCTTT.

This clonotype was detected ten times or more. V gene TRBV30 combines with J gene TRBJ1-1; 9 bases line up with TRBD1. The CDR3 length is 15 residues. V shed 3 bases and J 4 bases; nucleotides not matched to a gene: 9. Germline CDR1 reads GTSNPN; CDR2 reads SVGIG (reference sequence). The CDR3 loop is CAWRTGTGRTTEAFF. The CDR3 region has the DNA TGTGCCTGGAGAACCGGGACAGGGCGGACCACTGAAGCTTTCTTT.

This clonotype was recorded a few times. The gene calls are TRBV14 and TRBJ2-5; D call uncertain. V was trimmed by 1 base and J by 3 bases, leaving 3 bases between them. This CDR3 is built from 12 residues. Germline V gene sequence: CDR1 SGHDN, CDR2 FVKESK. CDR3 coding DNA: TGTGCCAGCAGCCAAGTTAAAGAGACCCAGTACTTC. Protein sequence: CASSQVKETQYF.

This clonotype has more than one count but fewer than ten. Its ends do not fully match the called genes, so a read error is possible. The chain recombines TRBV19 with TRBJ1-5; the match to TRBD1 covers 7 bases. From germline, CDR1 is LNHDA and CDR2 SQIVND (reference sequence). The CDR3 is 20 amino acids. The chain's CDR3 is CASSIRWGQREGYSDQPQHF. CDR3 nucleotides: TGTGCCAGTAGTATAAGGTGGGGACAGCGCGAGGGCTATAGCGATCAGCCCCAGCATTTT.

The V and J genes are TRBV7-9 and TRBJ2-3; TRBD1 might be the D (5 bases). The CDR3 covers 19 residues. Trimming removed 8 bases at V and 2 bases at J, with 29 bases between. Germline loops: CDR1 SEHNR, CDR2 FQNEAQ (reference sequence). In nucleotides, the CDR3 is TGTGCCAGCTCCCATAGGGGCCCGGTGCGAGAGAGTCCCACAGATACGCAGTATTTT. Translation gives CASSHRGPVRESPTDTQYF. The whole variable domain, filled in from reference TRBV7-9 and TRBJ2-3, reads DTGVSQNPRHKITKRGQNVTFRCDPISEHNRLYWYRQTLGQGPEFLTYFQNEAQLEKSRLLSDRFSAERPKGSFSTLEIQRTEQGDSAMYLCASSHRGPVRESPTDTQYFGPGTRLTVL.